The 11 T cell receptor beta chains presented below share a single source sample, sequenced in a study of shared clonotypes between healthy human individuals. Method: immunoSEQ multiplex PCR; TCRdb's copy keeps in-frame clones and lacks some. The sample lists some 470,000 clones, over 60% occurring once. Specimen: PBMCs. These TCRs come from a woman in her thirties or forties in good health. Some clones in this sample may be carry-over from other donors' samples.

This chain connects TRBV18 to TRBJ1-2; tentative D call: TRBD1 (6 bases). The V end lost 6 bases, the J end lost 2 bases, and 10 bases lay between the germline ends. The CDR3 extends over 13 amino acids. Germline CDR1 is KGHSH and CDR2 is LQKENI. The CDR3 DNA sequence: TGTGCCAGCTCGACCCAGGGGAACTATGGCTACACCTTC. Its protein product is CASSTQGNYGYTF.

The chain has TRBV7-2 and TRBJ1-3; maybe TRBD1 (6 bases). The germline V gene encodes CDR1 SGHTA and CDR2 FQGNSA. The ends were cut back, 3 bases at V and 0 bases at J, with 12 bases in the middle. The CDR3 contains 16 residues. The CDR3 sequence is CASSFYTDSSGNTIYF. CDR3 nucleotide sequence: TGTGCCAGCAGCTTTTACACGGACAGCTCTGGAAACACCATATATTTT.

V gene TRBV28 combines with J gene TRBJ1-2; a weak D match, TRBD1 (6 bases). Trimming pared 6 bases from V and 0 bases from J, leaving 17 bases between. The CDR3 sequence is 16 residues long. Germline V gene data show CDR1 as MDHEN and CDR2 as SYDVKM. The CDR3 spells CASSSYGTLANYGYTF. As DNA, the CDR3 is TGTGCCAGCAGCTCCTATGGGACACTTGCTAACTATGGCTACACCTTC.

The chain uses TRBV4-1 and TRBJ1-5, with D maybe TRBD1 (6 bases). The ends were cut back, 1 base at V and 5 bases at J, with 6 bases in the middle. CDR1 is MGHRA and CDR2 is YSYEKL in the germline V gene. The CDR3 is 13 residues long. The CDR3 nucleotides are TGCGCCAGCAGCCAAGCAGGGGATCAGCCCCAGCATTTT. This translates into CASSQAGDQPQHF.

The rearrangement links TRBV30 to TRBJ2-5; 9 bases are shared with TRBD1. Germline values: CDR1 GTSNPN, CDR2 SVGIG (reference sequence). Germline trimming cut 3 bases from V and 5 bases from J; bases unmatched to any gene: 13. This CDR3 has 16 residues. The CDR3 spells CAWSAPNRGLGETQYF. The CDR3 nucleotides read TGTGCCTGGAGCGCGCCTAACAGGGGGCTGGGGGAGACCCAGTACTTC. The full variable domain, with the rest looked up from reference TRBV30 and TRBJ2-5, is SQTIHQWPATLVQPVGSPLSLECTVEGTSNPNLYWYRQAAGRGLQLLFYSVGIGQISSEVPQNLSASRPQDRQFILSSKKLLLSDSGFYLCAWSAPNRGLGETQYFGPGTRLLVL.

About this clone itself: This could be a read error, since a much larger clone is one nucleotide away. The rearrangement uses TRBV6-5 and TRBJ2-2; D unclear. Germline V lookup: CDR1 MNHEY, CDR2 SVGAGI. The CDR3 loop spans 13 amino acids. V dropped 2 bases and J dropped 0 bases, with 1 base sitting between them. CDR3 amino acids: CASSYTNTGELFF. The CDR3 DNA is TGTGCCAGCAGTTACACGAACACCGGGGAGCTGTTTTTT.

The chain combines TRBV5-1 with TRBJ2-3, with D perhaps matching TRBD1 (6 bases). The CDR3 runs to 13 residues. Germline CDR1 and CDR2: SGHRS and YFSETQ. The V gene lost 3 bases and the J gene lost 6 bases, with 11 bases spanning the gap. The CDR3 DNA reads as TGCGCCAGCAGCTACTCGCAGGGGGATACGCAGTATTTT. Its translation is CASSYSQGDTQYF.

V and J are TRBV27 and TRBJ1-5; no clear D gene. With 3 bases removed from V and 0 bases from J, the gap between germline ends came to 9 bases. Per the germline V gene, CDR1 is MNHEY and CDR2 is SMNVEV (reference sequence). There are 15 residues in the CDR3. The CDR3 DNA follows: TGTGCCAGCAGTTTGATGGGGTATAGCAATCAGCCCCAGCATTTT. Translating it yields CASSLMGYSNQPQHF.

The rearrangement links TRBV27 to TRBJ1-1; D gene ambiguous. The germline CDR1 and CDR2 sequences are MNHEY and SMNVEV (reference sequence). Trimming removed 7 bases from V and 0 bases from J, with 12 bases in between. The CDR3 length is 14 residues. Written as DNA, the CDR3 is TGTGCCAGCAAATCCCCCGCGATGAACACTGAAGCTTTCTTT. This sequence encodes CASKSPAMNTEAFF.

This clone was counted a single time. The V call is TRBV2, the J call TRBJ2-7, with D hard to call. V was clipped by 1 base and J by 1 base, with 2 bases between them. The CDR3 loop spans 12 amino acids. In germline, CDR1 is SNHLY, CDR2 FYNNEI. The CDR3 loop reads CASSEESYEQYF. The DNA of the CDR3 is TGTGCCAGCAGTGAAGAATCCTACGAGCAGTACTTC.

The chain combines TRBV29-1 with TRBJ2-7; 12 bases line up with TRBD2. The CDR3 is 13 amino acids. CDR1 is SQVTM and CDR2 is ANQGSEA in the germline V gene. After removal of 7 bases from V and 3 bases from J, the junction contained 4 bases not matched to a gene. The CDR3, as DNA: TGCAGCGCACTAGCGGGAGGTCACTACGAGCAGTACTTC. It codes for CSALAGGHYEQYF.